Presented here are 19 T cell receptor beta chains from one specimen sequenced in a study of early T cells in non-severe SARS-CoV-2 infection. TCRdb independently ran MiXCR on the 5' RACE reads; one entry per CDR3 protein. The repertoire consists of 70,000 to 85,000 distinct CDR3 sequences, with about 12% occurring once and the leading ten covering approximately 2.5%. Input material: whole blood. These receptors all come from an adult who was a healthcare worker with PCR-confirmed SARS-CoV-2 infection or an uninfected control (not recorded which).

This clonotype appeared many times. CDR3 in DNA: TGTGCCAGCAGTCCCCCCCATTTGAACACTGAAGCTTTCTTT. It yields the protein CASSPPHLNTEAFF. J is TRBJ1-1 and V is TRBV28; no reliable D call. V was trimmed by 5 bases and J by 0 bases, leaving 10 bases between them. Germline lookup yields CDR1 MDHEN and CDR2 SYDVKM. The CDR3 is 14 residues long.

This clonotype was recorded many times. The chain links TRBV20-1 to TRBJ2-5, with 7 bases aligning to TRBD1. The CDR3 is 14 amino acids. The ends lost 1 base at V and 2 bases at J; junction bases unmatched: 4. Germline V gene data show CDR1 as DFQATT and CDR2 as SNEGSKA (reference sequence). CDR3 region: CSARGWDRQETQYF. CDR3 sequence (DNA): TGCAGTGCTAGAGGGTGGGACAGACAAGAGACCCAGTACTTC.

This clonotype was found many times. This chain links TRBV29-1 with TRBJ2-7; 8 nucleotides agree with TRBD2. This CDR3 comprises 12 residues. Germline loops: CDR1 SQVTM, CDR2 ANQGSEA. V gave up 6 bases and J gave up 4 bases; unmatched junction bases: 5. The CDR3 here is CSVGGTRYEQYF. The CDR3 region has the DNA TGCAGCGTGGGGGGGACTAGATACGAGCAGTACTTC.

The sample holds many counts of this clonotype. V and J are TRBV3-1 and TRBJ1-6, with D hard to call. From germline, CDR1 is LGHDT and CDR2 YNNKEL (reference sequence). The CDR3 contains 15 residues. V lost 0 bases to trimming and J lost 6 bases, with 9 bases between them. CDR3 DNA sequence: TGTGCCAGCAGCCAAGACTTCCCCCCTAATTCACCCCTCCACTTT. It specifies CASSQDFPPNSPLHF.

On this clonotype itself: A much larger clone sits a single nucleotide away, making a read error possible. The rearrangement uses TRBV20-1 and TRBJ2-7; 9 bases are a match to TRBD2. Germline CDR1 DFQATT, CDR2 SNEGSKA (reference sequence). CDR3 size: 16 residues. J lost 0 bases, V lost 6 bases, and 12 bases had no gene match. The DNA for the CDR3 is TGCAGTGCAGTTCCTAGCGGGACCCTGAGCTCCTACGAGCAGTACTTC. Amino acid sequence: CSAVPSGTLSSYEQYF.

This clonotype appeared a few times. The chain has TRBV20-1 and TRBJ2-5, with 7 bases matching TRBD1. Trimming at V came to 1 base and at J to 7 bases, leaving 6 bases not matched to a gene. CDR1 DFQATT and CDR2 SNEGSKA come from the germline V gene (reference sequence). CDR3 size: 13 residues. This chain's CDR3 is CSARGLEGATQYF. The DNA for the CDR3 is TGCAGTGCTAGAGGGCTCGAGGGGGCGACCCAGTACTTC.

The chain is built from TRBV30 and TRBJ2-3, with 10 nucleotides matching TRBD2. CDR3 length: 13 amino acids. V trimming: 4 bases; J trimming: 6 bases; junction bases outside the gene matches: 4. The V gene's germline CDR1 is GTSNPN and CDR2 SVGIG (reference sequence). The CDR3 nucleotides are TGTGCCTGGAAAGCGGGGGGGTCGGATACGCAGTATTTT. Its protein is CAWKAGGSDTQYF.

This clonotype appeared a few times. The genes are TRBV28 and TRBJ2-7; D ambiguous. CDR3 length: 11 residues. Trimming shortened V by 2 bases and J by 4 bases, and 3 bases separated the two germline ends. Germline V gene sequence: CDR1 MDHEN, CDR2 SYDVKM. As DNA, the CDR3 is TGTGCCAGCAGTTTACGGTACGAGCAGTACTTC. The encoded protein is CASSLRYEQYF.

V is TRBV28 and J is TRBJ1-5, with 7 positions matching TRBD1. The CDR3 loop spans 15 amino acids. Germline CDR1 reads MDHEN; CDR2 reads SYDVKM. V was pared by 6 bases and J by 7 bases, with 12 bases of the junction left unmatched. The CDR3 bases are TGTGCCAGCAGATTCGGGACAGTAGCCAAACAGCCCCAGCATTTT. It translates to CASRFGTVAKQPQHF.

This clonotype was seen at least ten times. The chain is built from TRBV5-1 and TRBJ2-1; weak D call: TRBD1 (7 bases). The CDR3 has 14 residues. The V gene's germline CDR1 is SGHRS and CDR2 YFSETQ. The germline V and J ends were trimmed by 0 bases and 6 bases, with 10 bases remaining between them. CDR3 bases: TGCGCCAGCAGCTTGGCTCAGGGGGGCAATGAGCAGTTCTTC. Encoded protein: CASSLAQGGNEQFF.

The chain links TRBV5-4 to TRBJ2-1; 14 nucleotides agree with TRBD2. There are 15 residues in the CDR3. V shed 3 bases, J shed 9 bases, and the junction held 5 bases outside the gene matches. The germline V gene has CDR1 SGHNT and CDR2 YYREEE (reference sequence). The CDR3 protein is CASSSPGLAGVEQFF. The CDR3 DNA is TGTGCCAGCAGCTCACCGGGACTAGCGGGAGTTGAGCAGTTCTTC.

This clonotype was seen repeatedly, ten times or more. This chain joins TRBV30 and TRBJ2-7, with a tentative D call TRBD2 (5 bases). Trimming shortened V by 3 bases and J by 2 bases, and 11 bases separated the two germline ends. This CDR3 comprises 13 residues. Germline CDR1 reads GTSNPN; CDR2 reads SVGIG (reference sequence). CDR3 residues: CAWREDKTYEQYF. The DNA for the CDR3 is TGTGCCTGGAGGGAGGATAAAACCTACGAGCAGTACTTC.

This clonotype has just a few counts. The rearrangement links TRBV24-1 to TRBJ1-5; weak D call: TRBD1 (5 bases). The CDR3 totals 17 residues. The V and J ends lost 6 bases and 3 bases respectively, with 20 bases between them. Per germline, CDR1 KGHDR and CDR2 SFDVKD. The CDR3: CATSPSLGGVDNQPQHF. The CDR3 region has the DNA TGTGCCACCAGTCCCTCGCTGGGGGGTGTTGACAATCAGCCCCAGCATTTT.

The rearrangement links TRBV7-8 to TRBJ2-2; perhaps TRBD1 as D (6 bases). In germline, CDR1 is SGHVS, CDR2 FQNEAQ. The CDR3 length is 13 residues. Trimming shortened V by 3 bases and J by 5 bases, and 7 bases separated the two germline ends. CDR3 region: CASSFQGTGELFF. The CDR3 bases are TGTGCCAGCAGCTTTCAGGGGACCGGGGAGCTGTTTTTT.

This clonotype has a handful of counts. The chain employs TRBV11-2 and TRBJ2-3; the match to TRBD2 covers 9 bases. The V gene's germline CDR1 is SGHAT and CDR2 FQNNGV. V lost 4 bases to trimming and J lost 5 bases; unmatched junction nucleotides: 19. CDR3 length: 19 residues. The CDR3 here is CASSSPGREGQFYKDTQYF. DNA of the CDR3: TGTGCCAGCAGCTCCCCCGGGCGGGAGGGCCAATTTTACAAAGATACGCAGTATTTT.

This clonotype has at least ten counts. The chain recombines TRBV20-1 with TRBJ1-5; D remains ambiguous. Trimming left V 1 base short and J 4 bases short, with 11 bases between. Germline V CDR1 and CDR2: DFQATT, SNEGSKA (reference sequence). This CDR3 has 14 residues. The CDR3 sequence is CSARVAEGNQPQHF. The CDR3 nucleotides are TGCAGTGCTAGAGTGGCAGAAGGAAATCAGCCCCAGCATTTT.

This clonotype showed up just a few times. The chain joins TRBV10-3 to TRBJ1-3; D is unresolved. The V gene's germline CDR1 is ENHRY and CDR2 SYGVKD. The CDR3 has 14 residues. V was pared by 3 bases and J by 0 bases, with 6 bases between. The DNA of the CDR3 is TGTGCCATCAGTGACGGAAGCTCTGGAAACACCATATATTTT. The encoded protein is CAISDGSSGNTIYF.

This clonotype was picked up a small number of times. The V call is TRBV29-1, the J call TRBJ1-2; D ambiguous. V shed 8 bases and J shed 0 bases, with 10 bases lying between them. Germline-derived CDR1 and CDR2 are SQVTM and ANQGSEA. The CDR3 runs to 12 residues. The CDR3 DNA is TGCAGCTCCCGAACAGCTAACTATGGCTACACCTTC. Translating it yields CSSRTANYGYTF.

This clonotype showed up many times. This chain links TRBV6-1 with TRBJ1-6, with D possibly matching TRBD1 (6 bases). Germline V CDR1 and CDR2: MNHNS, SASEGT. CDR3 size: 15 residues. V was pared by 6 bases and J by 1 base, with 10 bases between. CDR3 protein: CASRQGSSYNSPLHF. CDR3 nucleotide sequence: TGTGCCAGCAGGCAGGGGAGTTCCTATAATTCACCCCTCCACTTT.